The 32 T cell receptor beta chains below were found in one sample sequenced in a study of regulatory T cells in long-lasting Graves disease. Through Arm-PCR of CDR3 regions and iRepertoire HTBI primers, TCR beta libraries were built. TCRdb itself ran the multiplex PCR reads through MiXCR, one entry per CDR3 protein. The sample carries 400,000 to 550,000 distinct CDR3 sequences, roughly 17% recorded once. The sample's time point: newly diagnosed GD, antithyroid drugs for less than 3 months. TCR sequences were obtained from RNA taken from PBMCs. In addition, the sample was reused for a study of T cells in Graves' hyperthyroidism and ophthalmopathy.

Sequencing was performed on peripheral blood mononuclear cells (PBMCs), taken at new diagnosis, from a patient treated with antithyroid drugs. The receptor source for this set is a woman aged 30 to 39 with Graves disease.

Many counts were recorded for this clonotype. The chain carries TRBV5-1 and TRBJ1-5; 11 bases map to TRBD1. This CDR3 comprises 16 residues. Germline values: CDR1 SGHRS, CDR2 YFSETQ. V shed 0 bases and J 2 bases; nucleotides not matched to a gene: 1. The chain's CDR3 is CASSLGTGGGNQPQHF. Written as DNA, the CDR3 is TGCGCCAGCAGCTTGGGGACAGGGGGCGGCAATCAGCCCCAGCATTTT.

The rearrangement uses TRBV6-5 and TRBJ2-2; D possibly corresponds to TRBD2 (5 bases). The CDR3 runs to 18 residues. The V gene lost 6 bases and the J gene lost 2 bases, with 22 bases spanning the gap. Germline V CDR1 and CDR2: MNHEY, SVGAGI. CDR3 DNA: TGTGCCAGCAGCTACCCCGCTAAGGGTGGAGGAAACACCGGGGAGCTGTTTTTT. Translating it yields CASSYPAKGGGNTGELFF.

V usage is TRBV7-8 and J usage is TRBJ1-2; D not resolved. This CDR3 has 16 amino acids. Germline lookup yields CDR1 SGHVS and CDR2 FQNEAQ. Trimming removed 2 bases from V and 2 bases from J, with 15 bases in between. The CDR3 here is CASSLSRALLNYGYTF. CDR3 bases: TGTGCCAGCAGCTTATCGAGGGCGTTGTTGAACTATGGCTACACCTTC.

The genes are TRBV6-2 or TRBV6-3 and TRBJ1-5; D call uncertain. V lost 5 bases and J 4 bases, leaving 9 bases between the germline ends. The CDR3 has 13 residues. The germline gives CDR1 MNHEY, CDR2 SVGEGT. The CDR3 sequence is CASSHRENQPQHF. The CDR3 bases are TGTGCCAGCAGTCACCGGGAGAATCAGCCCCAGCATTTT.

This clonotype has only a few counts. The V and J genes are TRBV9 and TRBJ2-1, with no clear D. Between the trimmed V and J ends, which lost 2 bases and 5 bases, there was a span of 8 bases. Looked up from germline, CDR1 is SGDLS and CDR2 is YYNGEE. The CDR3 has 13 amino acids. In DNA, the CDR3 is TGTGCCAGCAGCGTCTCCTGGAACAATGAGCAGTTCTTC. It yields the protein CASSVSWNNEQFF.

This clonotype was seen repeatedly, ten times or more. CDR3 protein: CASSLDRNSGDTQYF. In DNA, the CDR3 is TGTGCCAGCAGCTTAGATCGAAATAGCGGGGATACGCAGTATTTT. The genes are TRBV11-2 and TRBJ2-3, with 7 nucleotides matching TRBD2. CDR1 is SGHAT and CDR2 is FQNNGV in the germline V gene. J lost 6 bases, V lost 0 bases, and 6 bases had no gene match. This CDR3 comprises 15 residues.

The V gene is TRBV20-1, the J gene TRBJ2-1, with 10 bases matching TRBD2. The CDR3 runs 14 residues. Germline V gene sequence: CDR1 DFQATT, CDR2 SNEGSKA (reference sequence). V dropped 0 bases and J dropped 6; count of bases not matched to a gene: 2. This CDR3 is CSARDSGRTNEQFF. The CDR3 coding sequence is TGCAGTGCTAGAGATAGCGGGAGGACCAATGAGCAGTTCTTC.

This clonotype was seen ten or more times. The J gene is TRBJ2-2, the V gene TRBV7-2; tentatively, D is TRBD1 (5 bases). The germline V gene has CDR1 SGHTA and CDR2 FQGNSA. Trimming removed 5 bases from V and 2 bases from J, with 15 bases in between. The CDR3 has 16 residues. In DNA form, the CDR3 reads TGTGCCAGCAGCATCCAGGGCAGGCCAAACACCGGGGAGCTGTTTTTT. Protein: CASSIQGRPNTGELFF.

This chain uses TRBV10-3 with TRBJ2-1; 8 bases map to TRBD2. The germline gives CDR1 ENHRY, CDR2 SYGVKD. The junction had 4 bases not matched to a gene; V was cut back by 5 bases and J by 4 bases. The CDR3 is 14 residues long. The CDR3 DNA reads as TGTGCCATCAGTAGCGGGAGATCTTACAATGAGCAGTTCTTC. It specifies CAISSGRSYNEQFF.

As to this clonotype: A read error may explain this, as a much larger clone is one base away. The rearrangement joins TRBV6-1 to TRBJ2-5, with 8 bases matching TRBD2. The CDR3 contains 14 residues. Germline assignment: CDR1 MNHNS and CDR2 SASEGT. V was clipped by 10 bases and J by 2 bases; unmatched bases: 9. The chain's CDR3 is CATTTSAHQETQYF. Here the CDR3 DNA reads TGTGCCACCACGACTAGCGCCCATCAAGAGACCCAGTACTTC.

The CDR3 nucleotides read TGTGCCAGCTCAGACGACAGGGGCAATCAGCCCCAGCATTTT. This codes for CASSDDRGNQPQHF. V gene TRBV18 combines with J gene TRBJ1-5, with 7 bases lining up with TRBD1. From germline, CDR1 is KGHSH and CDR2 LQKENI. The CDR3 contains 14 residues. Trimming took 5 bases from V and 2 from J; bases not matched to a gene: 3.

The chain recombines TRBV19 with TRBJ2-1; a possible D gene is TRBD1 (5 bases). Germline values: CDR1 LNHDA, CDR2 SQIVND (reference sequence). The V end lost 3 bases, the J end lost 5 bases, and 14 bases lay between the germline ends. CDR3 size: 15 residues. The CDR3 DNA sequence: TGTGCCAGTAGTATTCCCAGGGATAGCCACAATGAGCAGTTCTTC. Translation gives CASSIPRDSHNEQFF.

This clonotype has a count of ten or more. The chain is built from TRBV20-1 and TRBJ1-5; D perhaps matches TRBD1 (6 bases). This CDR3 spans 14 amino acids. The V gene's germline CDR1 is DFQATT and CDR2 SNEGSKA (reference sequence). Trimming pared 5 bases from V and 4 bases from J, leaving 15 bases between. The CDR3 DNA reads TGCAGTGCTCAGAGGGGTCAGGGGAATCAGCCCCAGCATTTT. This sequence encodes CSAQRGQGNQPQHF.

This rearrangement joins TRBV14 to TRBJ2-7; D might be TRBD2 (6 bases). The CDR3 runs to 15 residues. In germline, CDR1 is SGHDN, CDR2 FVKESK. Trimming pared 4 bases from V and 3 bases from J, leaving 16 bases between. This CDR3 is CASSRGTGLLYEQYF. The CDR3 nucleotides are TGTGCCAGCAGCCGGGGGACGGGACTCCTCTACGAGCAGTACTTC. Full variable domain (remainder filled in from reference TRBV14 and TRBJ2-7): EAGVTQFPSHSVIEKGQTVTLRCDPISGHDNLYWYRRVMGKEIKFLLHFVKESKQDESGMPNNRFLAERTGGTYSTLKVQPAELEDSGVYFCASSRGTGLLYEQYFGPGTRLTVT.

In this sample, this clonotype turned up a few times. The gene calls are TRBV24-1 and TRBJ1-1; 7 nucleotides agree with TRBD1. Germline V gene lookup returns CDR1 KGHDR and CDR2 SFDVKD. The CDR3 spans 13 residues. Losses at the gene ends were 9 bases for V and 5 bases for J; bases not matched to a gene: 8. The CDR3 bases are TGTGCCACCTTACAGGGGAAAGGGACTGAAGCTTTCTTT. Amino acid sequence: CATLQGKGTEAFF.

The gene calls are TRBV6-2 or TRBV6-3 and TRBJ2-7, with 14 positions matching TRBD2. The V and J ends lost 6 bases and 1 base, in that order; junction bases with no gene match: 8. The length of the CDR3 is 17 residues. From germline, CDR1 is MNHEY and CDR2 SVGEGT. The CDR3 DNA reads TGTGCCAGCAGACCGGGACTAGCGGGAGTGGGTTCCTACGAGCAGTACTTC. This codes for CASRPGLAGVGSYEQYF.

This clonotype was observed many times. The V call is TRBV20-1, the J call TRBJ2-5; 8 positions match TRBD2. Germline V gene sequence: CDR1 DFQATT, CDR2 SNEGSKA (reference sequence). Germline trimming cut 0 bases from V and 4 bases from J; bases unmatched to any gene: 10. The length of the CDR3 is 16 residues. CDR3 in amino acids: CSARDLTGGPGETQYF. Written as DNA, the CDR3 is TGCAGTGCTAGAGATCTAACGGGAGGGCCTGGAGAGACCCAGTACTTC.

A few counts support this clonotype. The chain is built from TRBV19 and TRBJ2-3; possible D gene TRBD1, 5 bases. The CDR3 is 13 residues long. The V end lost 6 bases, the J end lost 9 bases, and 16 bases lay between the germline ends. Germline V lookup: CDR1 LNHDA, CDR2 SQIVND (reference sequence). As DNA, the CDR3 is TGTGCCAGTAGCATACACCCCCAGGGAACGCAGTATTTT. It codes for CASSIHPQGTQYF. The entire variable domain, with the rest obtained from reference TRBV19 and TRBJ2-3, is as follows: DGGITQSPKYLFRKEGQNVTLSCEQNLNHDAMYWYRQDPGQGLRLIYYSQIVNDFQKGDIAEGYSVSREKKESFPLTVTSAQKNPTAFYLCASSIHPQGTQYFGPGTRLTVL.

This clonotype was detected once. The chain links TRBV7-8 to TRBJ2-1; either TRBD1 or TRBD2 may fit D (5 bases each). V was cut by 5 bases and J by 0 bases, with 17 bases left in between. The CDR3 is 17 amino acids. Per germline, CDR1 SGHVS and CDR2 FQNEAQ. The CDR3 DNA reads TGTGCCAGCAGCCAAGATTTCGGTGGGGGCTCCTACAATGAGCAGTTCTTC. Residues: CASSQDFGGGSYNEQFF.

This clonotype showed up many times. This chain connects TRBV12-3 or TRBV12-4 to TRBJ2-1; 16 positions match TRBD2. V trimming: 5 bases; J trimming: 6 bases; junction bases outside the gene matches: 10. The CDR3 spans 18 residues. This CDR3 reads CASSPGLAGGPTPNEQFF. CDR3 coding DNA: TGTGCCAGCAGTCCGGGACTAGCGGGAGGGCCGACACCCAATGAGCAGTTCTTC.

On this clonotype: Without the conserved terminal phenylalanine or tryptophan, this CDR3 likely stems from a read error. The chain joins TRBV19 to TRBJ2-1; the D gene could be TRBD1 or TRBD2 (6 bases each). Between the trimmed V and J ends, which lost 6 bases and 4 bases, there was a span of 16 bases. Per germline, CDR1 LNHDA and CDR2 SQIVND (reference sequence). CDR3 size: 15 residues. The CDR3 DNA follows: TGTGCCAGTAGCCGCCGGGGGCAGCTTTACAATGAGCAGTTCGTC. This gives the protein CASSRRGQLYNEQFV.

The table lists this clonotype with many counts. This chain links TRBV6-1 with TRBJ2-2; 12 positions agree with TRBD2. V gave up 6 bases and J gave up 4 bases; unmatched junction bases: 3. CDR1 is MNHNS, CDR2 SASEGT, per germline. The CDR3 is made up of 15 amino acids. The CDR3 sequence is CASRGLAGVTGELFF. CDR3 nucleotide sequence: TGTGCCAGCAGGGGACTAGCGGGTGTCACCGGGGAGCTGTTTTTT.

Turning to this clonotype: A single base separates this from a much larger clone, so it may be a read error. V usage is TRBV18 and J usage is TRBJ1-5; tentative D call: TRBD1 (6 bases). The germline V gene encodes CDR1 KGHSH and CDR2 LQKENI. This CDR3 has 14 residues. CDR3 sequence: CASSRGPENQPQRF. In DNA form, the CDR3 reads TGTGCCAGCTCACGGGGGCCGGAGAATCAGCCCCAGCGTTTT.

The CDR3: CASSSPGRGLSGELFF. Here the CDR3 DNA reads TGTGCCAGCAGTTCCCCGGGCAGGGGGCTGAGCGGGGAGCTGTTTTTT. The rearrangement links TRBV27 to TRBJ2-2; 8 bases fit TRBD1. The ends lost 4 bases at V and 7 bases at J; junction bases unmatched: 11. CDR3 length: 16 amino acids. Germline CDR1 is MNHEY and CDR2 is SMNVEV (reference sequence).

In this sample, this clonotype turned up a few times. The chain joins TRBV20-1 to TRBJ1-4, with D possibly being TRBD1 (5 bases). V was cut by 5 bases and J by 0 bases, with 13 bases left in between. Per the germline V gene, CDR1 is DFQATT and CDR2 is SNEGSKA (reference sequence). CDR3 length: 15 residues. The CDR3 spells CSAGALYSTNEKLFF. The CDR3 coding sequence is TGCAGTGCTGGGGCCCTGTATTCAACTAATGAAAAACTGTTTTTT.

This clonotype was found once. The CDR3 is CASSLFVTSGLDEQFF. CDR3 sequence (DNA): TGTGCCAGCAGTTTATTTGTGACTAGCGGGCTGGATGAGCAGTTCTTC. The chain couples TRBV28 to TRBJ2-1, with TRBD2 identical over 10 bases. V shed 1 base and J 8 bases; nucleotides not matched to a gene: 8. Germline CDR1 is MDHEN and CDR2 is SYDVKM. This CDR3 region has 16 residues. Full variable domain (missing parts from reference TRBV28 and TRBJ2-1): DVKVTQSSRYLVKRTGEKVFLECVQDMDHENMFWYRQDPGLGLRLIYFSYDVKMKEKGDIPEGYSVSREKKERFSLILESASTNQTSMYLCASSLFVTSGLDEQFFGPGTRLTVL.

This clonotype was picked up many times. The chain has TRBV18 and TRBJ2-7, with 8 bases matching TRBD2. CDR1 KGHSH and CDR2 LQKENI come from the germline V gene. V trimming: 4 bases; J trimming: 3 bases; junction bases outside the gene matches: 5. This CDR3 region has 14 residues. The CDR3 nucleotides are TGTGCCAGCTCACGTGCGGGGGGCTTCTACGAGCAGTACTTC. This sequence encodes CASSRAGGFYEQYF.

CDR3 in DNA: TGTGCCAGCAGTTATGGGAGTCCCACGTATCATGAGCAGTTCTTC. The encoded protein is CASSYGSPTYHEQFF. The rearrangement uses TRBV6-2 or TRBV6-3 and TRBJ2-1; weak D call: TRBD2 (5 bases). Trimming removed 3 bases from V and 8 bases from J, with 17 bases in between. The CDR3 totals 15 residues. CDR1 and CDR2 (germline): MNHEY, SVGEGT.

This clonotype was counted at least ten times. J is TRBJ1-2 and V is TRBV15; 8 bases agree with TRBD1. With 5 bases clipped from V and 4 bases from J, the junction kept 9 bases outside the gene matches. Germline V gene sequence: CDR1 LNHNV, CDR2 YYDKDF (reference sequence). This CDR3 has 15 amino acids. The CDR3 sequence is CATSHVPDRGYGYTF. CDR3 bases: TGTGCCACCAGCCACGTCCCTGACAGGGGCTATGGCTACACCTTC.

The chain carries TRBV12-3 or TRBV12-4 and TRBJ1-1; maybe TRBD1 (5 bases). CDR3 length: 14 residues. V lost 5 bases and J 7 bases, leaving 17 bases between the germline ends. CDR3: CASSRLKTAIEAFF. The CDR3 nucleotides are TGTGCCAGCAGTCGTCTTAAGACAGCGATTGAAGCTTTCTTT.

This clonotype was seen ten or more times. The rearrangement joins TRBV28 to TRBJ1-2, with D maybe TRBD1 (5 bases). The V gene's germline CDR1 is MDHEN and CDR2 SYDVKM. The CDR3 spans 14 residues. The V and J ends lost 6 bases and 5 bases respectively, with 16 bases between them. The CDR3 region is CASSRGGWGYGYTF. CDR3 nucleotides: TGTGCCAGCAGCCGTGGGGGTTGGGGTTATGGCTACACCTTC.

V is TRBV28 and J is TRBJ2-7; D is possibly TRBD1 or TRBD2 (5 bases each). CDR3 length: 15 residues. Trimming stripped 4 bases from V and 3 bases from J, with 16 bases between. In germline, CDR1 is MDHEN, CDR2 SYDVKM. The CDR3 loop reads CASSSNRDGFYEQYF. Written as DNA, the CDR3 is TGTGCCAGCAGTTCCAACCGGGACGGATTCTACGAGCAGTACTTC.